This entry describes one TCR beta chain. Its matching antigen is unknown. The data derive from a study of T cell responses to AZD1222 COVID-19 vaccine. This CDR3 contains 13 residues. In germline, CDR1 is GTSNPN, CDR2 SVGIG (reference sequence). V was clipped by 2 bases and J by 5 bases, with 13 bases between them. TCRdb's copy holds only in-frame clones and misses some; the assay was immunoSEQ multiplex PCR. The data contain roughly 97,000 clones, roughly 91% of them singletons. General study findings and limits: Repertoires were collected only later (after the peak T cell response had occurred).

The receptor comes from an adult in good health. The genes are TRBV30 and TRBJ2-7; D gene ambiguous. The sequences come from peripheral blood, collected on day 0 of AZD1222 vaccination. DNA for the CDR3: TGTGCCTGGAGTAGAAAGGGCTCTAACGAGCAGTACTTC. Protein sequence: CAWSRKGSNEQYF.